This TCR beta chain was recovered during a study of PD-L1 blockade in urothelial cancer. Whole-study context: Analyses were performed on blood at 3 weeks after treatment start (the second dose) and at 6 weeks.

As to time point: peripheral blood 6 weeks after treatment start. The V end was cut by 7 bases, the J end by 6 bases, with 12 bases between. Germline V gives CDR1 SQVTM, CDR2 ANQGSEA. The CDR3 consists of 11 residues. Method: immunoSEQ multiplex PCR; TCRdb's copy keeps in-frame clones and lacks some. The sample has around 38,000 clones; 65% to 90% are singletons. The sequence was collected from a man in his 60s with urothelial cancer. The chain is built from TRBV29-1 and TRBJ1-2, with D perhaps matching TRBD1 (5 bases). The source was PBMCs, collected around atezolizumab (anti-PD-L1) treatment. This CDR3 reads CSAQGGDGYTF. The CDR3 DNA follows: TGCAGCGCCCAGGGTGGCGATGGCTACACCTTC.